Listed below are T cell receptor beta chains from one sample, sequenced in a study of shared clonotypes between healthy human individuals. TCRdb's table, derived via immunoSEQ multiplex PCR, lists solely in-frame clones and lacks some. Of about 2.5 million clones listed, 80% to 95% are singletons. Sequencing was done on a sample of naive CD4+ T cells from PBMCs. Source of these receptors: a man aged 18 to 30 in good health. Some clones in this sample may be carry-over from other donors' samples. CDR3s include the opening cysteine and the closing phenylalanine or tryptophan. D genes are given only for firm matches. Size is omitted from some rows. Given values are once, few, many or a class for expanded clones.

NA,NA,TRBV7-2,TRBJ2-7,TGTGCCAGCAGCAGATACAGGGCGACGGGCTACGAGCAGTACTTC,CASSRYRATGYEQYF
NA,NA,TRBV6-1,TRBJ1-5,TGTGCCAGCAGTGAAATGGTGGGGGGGACAAGCAATCAGCCCCAGCATTTT,CASSEMVGGTSNQPQHF
NA,TRBD2,TRBV7-8,TRBJ2-1,TGTGCCAGCAGCTCGAGCGGGAGACGGAATGAGCAGTTCTTC,CASSSSGRRNEQFF
NA,NA,TRBV4-1,TRBJ1-2,TGCGCCAGCAGCCAAGAAGTAGGGACCTCAGGCTACACCTTC,CASSQEVGTSGYTF
NA,NA,TRBV10-3,TRBJ2-7,TGTGCCATCAGTGGGCAGGCGACGAGATACGAGCAGTACTTC,CAISGQATRYEQYF
NA,NA,TRBV28,TRBJ1-2,TGTGCCAGCAGTTTAGTAGACCGGCAGGCTAAGCCTCCCACCTTC,CASSLVDRQAKPPTF
NA,TRBD2,TRBV7-7,TRBJ2-1,TGTGCCAGCAGCTACCCTCGACTAGCGCCAAGCTCCTACAATGAGCAGTTCTTC,CASSYPRLAPSSYNEQFF
NA,NA,TRBV30,TRBJ2-1,TGTGCCTGGAGTGGGGGTACCTACAATGAGCAGTTCTTC,CAWSGGTYNEQFF
NA,NA,TRBV7-9,TRBJ1-1,TGTGCCAGCAGCCCCAGGGTAGGGGAGGTAGCTTTCTTT,CASSPRVGEVAFF
once,NA,TRBV5-1,TRBJ1-5,TGCGCCAGCAGCTTGGAAGCAGGGTCCAACCGCAATCAGCCCCAGCATTTT,CASSLEAGSNRNQPQHF
NA,NA,TRBV7-6,TRBJ1-1,TGTGCCAGCAGCCCCGTGGACTTGATCGGAGCTTTCTTT,CASSPVDLIGAFF
NA,NA,TRBV30,TRBJ1-2,TGTGCCTGGACTAAAGGCCCCCTCTATGGCTACACCTTC,CAWTKGPLYGYTF
NA,NA,TRBV2,TRBJ1-1,TGTGCCAGCAGTGCCCACAGGGATACTGAAGCTTTCTTT,CASSAHRDTEAFF
NA,NA,TRBV18,TRBJ2-3,TGTGCCAGCTCACCGGGGCCATCCCTCTACACAGATACGCAGTATTTT,CASSPGPSLYTDTQYF
NA,NA,TRBV7-9,TRBJ2-1,TGTGCCAGCAGCGCTCAGGTAAATGAGCAGTTCTTC,CASSAQVNEQFF
once,NA,TRBV28,TRBJ2-7,TGTGCCAGCAGCCCAACAGGGCCCCCCTACGAGCAGTACTTC,CASSPTGPPYEQYF
NA,TRBD2,TRBV7-2,TRBJ2-1,TGTGCCAGCAGCTTAACGCGGGACTATTACAATGAGCAGTTCTTC,CASSLTRDYYNEQFF
once,NA,TRBV6-1,TRBJ1-1,TGTGCCAGCAGTGCGACGACAGTTAACACTGAAGCTTTCTTT,CASSATTVNTEAFF
NA,NA,TRBV9,TRBJ1-4,TGTGCCAGCAGCGTAGATCCAGGGACGGTAAATGAAAAACTGTTTTTT,CASSVDPGTVNEKLFF
NA,NA,TRBV7-9,TRBJ2-2,TGTGCCAGCAGCTTAGGACTACCGACCGGGGAGCTGTTTTTT,CASSLGLPTGELFF
NA,TRBD1,TRBV6-6,TRBJ2-5,TGTGCCAGCAGCCGGGACAGGGTACAAGAGACCCAGTACTTC,CASSRDRVQETQYF
NA,NA,TRBV10-3,TRBJ1-2,TGTGCCGCCTCCGGTGAGGACTATGGCTACACCTTC,CAASGEDYGYTF
NA,NA,TRBV15,TRBJ2-1,TGTGCCACCAGCAGAGATTTAGAGTCCCGGGACATTAGGCAGTTCTTC,CATSRDLESRDIRQFF
NA,NA,TRBV4-1,TRBJ2-7,TGCGCCAGCAGCCGAGGGCGCGTTAGCTCCTACGAGCAGTACTTC,CASSRGRVSSYEQYF